What follows are 15 T cell receptor beta chains derived from one specimen sequenced in a study of CD8 T cells in Susac syndrome. It was with random hexamers that 0.5 to 1 ug RNA was reverse transcribed. In TCRdb, the immunoSEQ multiplex PCR reads were re-called with MiXCR into one record per CDR3 protein. Of about 300,000 distinct CDR3 sequences in the sample, 75% to 85% are singletons; the top ten hold around 0.21%. The sequenced sample was CD8+ T cells from PBMCs. Every receptor here comes from a human donor with multiple sclerosis.

This clonotype appeared a single time. J is TRBJ2-3 and V is TRBV12-3 or TRBV12-4, with 7 bases identical to TRBD2. V was clipped by 1 base and J by 4 bases; unmatched bases: 5. The CDR3 has 15 residues. The CDR3 reads CASSLGGGSADTQYF. Written as DNA, the CDR3 is TGTGCCAGCAGTTTAGGCGGCGGGAGTGCAGATACGCAGTATTTT.

The CDR3 sequence: CSTYGSSGNTIYF. In DNA, the CDR3 is TGCAGCACTTACGGGAGCTCTGGAAACACCATATATTTT. The V and J genes are TRBV29-1 and TRBJ1-3; D not resolved. The CDR3 loop spans 13 amino acids. V was cut by 8 bases and J by 0 bases, with 11 bases left in between. Germline loops: CDR1 SQVTM, CDR2 ANQGSEA.

The chain carries TRBV24-1 and TRBJ2-1, with D possibly TRBD2 on 6 matching bases. The CDR3 has 18 residues. In germline, CDR1 is KGHDR, CDR2 SFDVKD. V was clipped by 4 bases and J by 2 bases, with 20 bases between them. Here the CDR3 reads CATSDVGGPPAPYNEQFF. DNA of the CDR3: TGTGCCACCAGTGACGTGGGAGGTCCTCCTGCCCCCTACAATGAGCAGTTCTTC.

The chain joins TRBV24-1 to TRBJ2-1; D remains ambiguous. Germline loops: CDR1 KGHDR, CDR2 SFDVKD. Trimming stripped 10 bases from V and 1 base from J, with 4 bases between. CDR3 length: 11 residues. CDR3 loop: CATGSYNEQFF. The CDR3 DNA sequence: TGTGCCACTGGGTCCTACAATGAGCAGTTCTTC.

This chain joins TRBV12-3 or TRBV12-4 and TRBJ2-7, with TRBD2 identical over 13 bases. The CDR3 is 15 amino acids. The ends lost 4 bases at V and 5 bases at J; junction bases unmatched: 5. The CDR3 reads CASSSLAGGPNEQYF. In nucleotides, the CDR3 is TGTGCCAGCAGTTCACTAGCGGGAGGGCCCAACGAGCAGTACTTC.

J is TRBJ2-5 and V is TRBV10-3, with D tentatively TRBD1 or TRBD2 (5 bases each). The CDR3 loop spans 13 amino acids. CDR1 is ENHRY and CDR2 is SYGVKD in the germline V gene. Trimming took off 4 bases at V and 2 bases at J, with 8 bases between the two ends. CDR3 sequence: CAISGEGQETQYF. CDR3 nucleotides: TGTGCCATCAGTGGTGAGGGGCAAGAGACCCAGTACTTC.

The chain uses TRBV7-9 and TRBJ2-3, with D possibly matching TRBD2 (5 bases). This CDR3 region has 16 residues. CDR1 is SEHNR, CDR2 FQNEAQ, per germline (reference sequence). The V end lost 3 bases, the J end lost 0 bases, and 13 bases lay between the germline ends. CDR3 bases: TGTGCCAGCAGCTTTACCAGCGGACCTAGCACAGATACGCAGTATTTT. It is translated as CASSFTSGPSTDTQYF.

The DNA for the CDR3 is TGTGCCAGCAGACCCTACGTCCAGGACACTGAAGCTTTCTTT. Amino acids: CASRPYVQDTEAFF. V is TRBV28 and J is TRBJ1-1; unclear D gene. The length of the CDR3 is 14 residues. CDR1 is MDHEN, CDR2 SYDVKM, per germline. The germline V and J ends were trimmed by 6 bases and 3 bases, with 14 bases remaining between them.

The chain links TRBV4-3 to TRBJ2-3; 12 nucleotides match TRBD2. Germline V lookup: CDR1 LGHNA, CDR2 YSLEER. Losses at the gene ends were 0 bases for V and 0 bases for J; bases not matched to a gene: 13. The CDR3 sequence is 21 residues long. The CDR3 bases are TGCGCCAGCAGCCAAGATCGTTGGCTAGCGGGAGGGCGAGGAAGCACAGATACGCAGTATTTT. Translation: CASSQDRWLAGGRGSTDTQYF.

J is TRBJ1-2 and V is TRBV7-3, with a tentative D call TRBD1 (5 bases). The CDR3 contains 13 residues. Germline V gene lookup returns CDR1 SGHTA and CDR2 FQGTGA. Trimming cost V 3 bases and J 4 bases, with 9 bases left between them. The CDR3 nucleotides are TGTGCCAGCAGCTTTTTGGGGACCTATGGCTACACCTTC. This sequence encodes CASSFLGTYGYTF.

The chain employs TRBV7-9 and TRBJ1-5, with D unclear. V lost 5 bases and J lost 0, with 14 bases in between. The CDR3 is 16 amino acids. Germline V gene data show CDR1 as SEHNR and CDR2 as FQNEAQ (reference sequence). The CDR3 loop is CASSPGYEISNQPQHF. CDR3 DNA sequence: TGTGCCAGCAGCCCCGGATATGAGATTAGCAATCAGCCCCAGCATTTT.

The genes are TRBV7-2 and TRBJ2-2; the match to TRBD2 covers 7 bases. Germline lookup yields CDR1 SGHTA and CDR2 FQGNSA. The CDR3 spans 15 residues. V lost 1 base to trimming and J lost 7 bases; unmatched junction nucleotides: 6. This chain's CDR3 is CASSLGGRGSGELFF. In nucleotides, the CDR3 is TGTGCCAGCAGCTTAGGAGGGAGGGGTAGCGGGGAGCTGTTTTTT.

The chain links TRBV29-1 to TRBJ1-2; D is undetermined. The CDR3 runs to 15 residues. Germline CDR1 SQVTM, CDR2 ANQGSEA. The V gene lost 5 bases and the J gene lost 0 bases, with 16 bases spanning the gap. The CDR3 DNA reads as TGCAGCGTTCTTCGTCAGCCCACCCCTAACTATGGCTACACCTTC. This gives the protein CSVLRQPTPNYGYTF.

The CDR3 sequence: CASSQLLAGPSYEQYF. CDR3 nucleotides: TGCGCCAGCAGCCAACTTCTAGCGGGGCCCTCCTACGAGCAGTACTTC. This chain links TRBV4-3 with TRBJ2-7, with TRBD2 identical over 9 bases. The germline V gene encodes CDR1 LGHNA and CDR2 YSLEER. The CDR3 has 16 residues. V dropped 2 bases and J dropped 0; count of bases not matched to a gene: 5.

This clonotype showed up just once. In DNA form, the CDR3 reads TGCAGTGCTAGAGATTTGAGTCAGGCGGAGACCCAGTACTTC. This translates into CSARDLSQAETQYF. The chain combines TRBV20-1 with TRBJ2-5; D is uncertain. The V gene's germline CDR1 is DFQATT and CDR2 SNEGSKA (reference sequence). The CDR3 consists of 14 residues. V was trimmed by 0 bases and J by 5 bases, leaving 13 bases between them.